This T cell receptor (beta chain) was sequenced for a study of brain T cells in children with intractable seizures. Study-wide results and caveats: HCMV serostatus was not known, and viral specificity came from CDR3 similarity only. Absence of clones before surgery may stem from lower sequencing depth.

CDR1 is SGHTA, CDR2 FQGNSA, per germline. There are 16 residues in the CDR3. Trimming left V 1 base short and J 0 bases short, with 13 bases between. Using immunoSEQ multiplex PCR, the repertoire was profiled, and TCRdb retains in-frame clones only, with some absent. The sample includes tens of thousands of clones, 93% of them seen just once. The sequenced cases were selected for having the highest brain T cell transcript signatures. Pre-surgery treatment included at least one anti-epileptic drug. Note on this clone: Its antigen is as yet unknown.

The rearrangement joins TRBV7-2 to TRBJ2-7, with D tentatively TRBD2 (6 bases). Source: peripheral blood, taken at surgery. The TCR originated in a boy in the first two years of life with tuberous sclerosis and intractable seizures. CDR3 protein: CASSLVAGSSSYEQYF. CDR3 DNA: TGTGCCAGCAGCTTAGTGGCGGGGTCTAGCTCCTACGAGCAGTACTTC.